The rows below give T cell receptor beta chains drawn from one sample of a study of CD8+CD57+ T cells in acquired aplastic anemia. TCRdb redid the calling of the reads with MiXCR, one entry per CDR3 protein. The sample holds 190,000 or so distinct CDR3 sequences, over 60% seen once. The sequencing sample was made of sorted CD4+, CD8+, or CD8+CD57+ T cells (not recorded which) from PBMCs. The receptor set was obtained from a human donor in good health. Each CDR3 is given with its conserved first and last residue. The order of the fields is V gene, J gene, D gene, clone size, CDR3 protein, CDR3 DNA. A D gene is named only where the DNA matches it firmly. Clone size is stated in some rows and not others, as once, few, many or a class when expanded.

TRBV25-1	TRBJ2-1	-	-	CASSGRGPYSYNEQFF	TGTGCCAGCAGTGGCCGGGGGCCATACTCCTACAATGAGCAGTTCTTC
TRBV5-6	TRBJ2-1	TRBD2	-	CASSQTSGGPYSYNEQFF	TGTGCCAGCAGCCAGACTAGCGGGGGGCCATACTCCTACAATGAGCAGTTCTTC
TRBV28	TRBJ1-2	-	-	CASSLYAVSVDYTF	TGTGCCAGCAGTTTATACGCAGTCTCCGTGGACTACACCTTC
TRBV7-9	TRBJ2-1	TRBD2	-	CASSSLAGGRVLQFF	TGTGCCAGCAGCTCTCTAGCGGGAGGGCGAGTGCTGCAGTTCTTC
TRBV19	TRBJ1-1	-	-	CASSIGTVNTEAFF	TGTGCCAGTAGTATAGGGACGGTGAACACTGAAGCTTTCTTT
TRBV20-1	TRBJ2-7	-	once	CSADDTSPYEQYF	TGCAGTGCCGATGACACGAGCCCCTACGAGCAGTACTTC
TRBV20-1	TRBJ2-6	-	once	CSAPHRESGANVLTF	TGCAGTGCGCCTCACAGGGAGTCTGGGGCCAACGTCCTGACTTTC
TRBV12-3/TRBV12-4	TRBJ1-5	-	-	CASSFRGDQPQHF	TGTGCCAGCAGTTTCAGGGGCGATCAGCCCCAGCATTTT
TRBV7-9	TRBJ2-7	TRBD1	-	CASSLQGQGSHEQYF	TGCGCCAGCAGCTTGCAAGGACAGGGGTCCCACGAGCAGTACTTC
TRBV20-1	TRBJ1-1	-	once	CSASNLQGLNTEAFF	TGCAGTGCCAGCAATTTACAGGGACTGAACACTGAAGCTTTCTTT
TRBV7-8	TRBJ2-3	TRBD2	once	CASSLVTSGDTQYF	TGTGCCAGCAGCTTAGTTACTAGCGGTGATACGCAGTATTTT
TRBV12-3/TRBV12-4	TRBJ1-2	-	-	CASREGDGYTF	TGTGCCAGCAGAGAGGGGGATGGCTACACCTTC
TRBV15	TRBJ1-3	-	many	CATSSGLGTIYF	TGTGCCACCAGCAGTGGCTTAGGGACCATATATTTT
TRBV27	TRBJ2-7	TRBD1	many	CASSPYGTALYEQYF	TGTGCCAGCAGTCCCTACGGGACAGCCCTCTACGAGCAGTACTTC
TRBV7-3	TRBJ1-1	-	once	CASSLSSGSYVTEAFF	TGTGCCAGCAGCTTATCGTCTGGGTCGTACGTCACTGAAGCTTTCTTT
TRBV2	TRBJ1-2	-	few	CASSDWGGVGYTF	TGTGCCAGCAGTGATTGGGGGGGCGTTGGCTACACCTTC
TRBV7-2	TRBJ2-7	TRBD1	-	CASSNRQGAREQYF	TGTGCCAGCAGCAACCGACAGGGGGCGCGGGAGCAGTACTTC
TRBV19	TRBJ1-5	TRBD1	many	CASSSPPGTGYNQPQHF	TGTGCCAGTAGTAGTCCCCCCGGGACAGGGTACAATCAGCCCCAGCATTTT
TRBV10-3	TRBJ1-6	TRBD1	few	CAIRPTGDNSPLHF	TGTGCCATCAGACCGACAGGGGATAATTCACCCCTCCACTTT
TRBV9	TRBJ2-5	-	many	CASSGGKETQYF	TGTGCCAGCAGCGGAGGAAAAGAGACCCAGTACTTC
TRBV7-8	TRBJ1-2	TRBD1	-	CARGDRETDGYTF	TGTGCTAGAGGAGACAGGGAGACGGATGGCTACACCTTC
TRBV20-1	TRBJ2-2	-	-	CSASEGDWAGELFF	TGCAGTGCTAGTGAGGGGGACTGGGCCGGGGAGCTGTTTTTT
TRBV2	TRBJ2-1	TRBD1	-	CASRAGTGVYNEQFF	TGTGCCAGCAGAGCCGGGACAGGGGTCTACAATGAGCAGTTCTTC
TRBV20-1	TRBJ1-1	-	-	CSAARPHTEAFF	TGCAGTGCTGCCAGGCCCCACACTGAAGCTTTCTTT
TRBV12-3/TRBV12-4	TRBJ2-2	-	-	CASSQTGRGELFF	TGTGCCAGCAGTCAGACAGGGAGGGGGGAGCTGTTTTTT
TRBV20-1	TRBJ2-1	TRBD1	-	CSALSETGNFNEQFF	TGCAGTGCCTTAAGTGAGACAGGGAACTTTAATGAGCAGTTCTTC
TRBV5-1	TRBJ1-1	TRBD1	-	CASSLGTGIISFSDTEAFF	TGCGCCAGCAGCTTGGGGACAGGGATTATTAGTTTTAGTGACACTGAAGCTTTCTTT
TRBV20-1	TRBJ2-1	-	few	CSARYNEQFF	TGCAGTGCTCGTTACAATGAGCAGTTCTTC
TRBV7-9	TRBJ2-7	-	-	CASSSQGRGPSYEQYF	TGTGCCAGCAGCTCTCAGGGCAGAGGCCCCTCCTACGAGCAGTACTTC
TRBV10-2	TRBJ2-3	TRBD2	-	CASSDWSSGDTQYF	TGCGCCAGCAGTGACTGGTCTAGCGGAGATACGCAGTATTTT
TRBV24-1	TRBJ2-7	TRBD1	many	CATSAWTGGYYEQYF	TGTGCCACCAGTGCCTGGACAGGGGGGTATTACGAGCAGTACTTC
TRBV20-1	TRBJ2-6	-	-	CSAQGRYRALEGANVLTF	TGCAGTGCCCAAGGAAGATACAGGGCATTGGAGGGGGCCAACGTCCTGACTTTC
TRBV2	TRBJ2-7	-	-	CASRGELGSEQYF	TGTGCCAGCAGAGGAGAACTGGGGTCCGAGCAGTACTTC
TRBV7-9	TRBJ2-7	TRBD1	-	CASSFRDRGREQYF	TGTGCCAGCAGCTTCCGGGACAGGGGGCGCGAGCAGTACTTC
TRBV29-1	TRBJ2-7	-	many	CSVGDNSYEQYF	TGCAGCGTTGGGGACAATTCCTACGAGCAGTACTTC
TRBV29-1	TRBJ1-2	-	once	CSVVTETYGYTF	TGCAGCGTGGTTACAGAGACCTATGGCTACACCTTC
TRBV7-3	TRBJ2-7	-	-	CASSPLDGSYEQYF	TGTGCCAGCAGCCCTCTGGACGGCTCCTACGAGCAGTACTTC
TRBV19	TRBJ1-5	-	-	CASSIRELWKPQHF	TGTGCCAGTAGTATTAGGGAGTTGTGGAAGCCCCAGCATTTT
TRBV7-9	TRBJ1-2	-	once	CASSLVQGGDGYTF	TGTGCCAGCAGCTTAGTACAGGGCGGGGATGGCTACACCTTC
TRBV20-1	TRBJ2-3	-	-	CSARALVAGVRAQYF	TGCAGTGCTAGAGCCCTGGTGGCAGGGGTTCGGGCGCAGTATTTT
TRBV9	TRBJ2-1	TRBD2	many	CASSVDGTRGALYNEQFF	TGTGCCAGCAGCGTAGACGGGACTAGGGGGGCTCTTTACAATGAGCAGTTCTTC
TRBV20-1	TRBJ2-7	TRBD2	once	CSAREASGGGYEQYF	TGCAGTGCTAGGGAGGCTAGCGGGGGCGGGTACGAGCAGTACTTC
TRBV20-1	TRBJ2-6	-	many	CSATPSEISGANVLTF	TGCAGTGCTACTCCCAGTGAAATCTCTGGGGCCAACGTCCTGACTTTC
TRBV19	TRBJ1-6	TRBD1	-	CASSSTGYTYNSPLHF	TGTGCCAGTAGCTCGACAGGGTATACATATAATTCACCCCTCCACTTT
TRBV29-1	TRBJ1-1	TRBD1	few	CSVGQGGGSGAFF	TGCAGCGTTGGACAGGGAGGAGGGTCGGGAGCTTTCTTT
TRBV7-3	TRBJ2-7	-	-	CASSLRGGGTDEQYF	TGTGCCAGCAGCTTAAGGGGTGGAGGGACCGACGAGCAGTACTTC
TRBV7-3	TRBJ2-7	TRBD1	-	CASSLGAGGDEQYF	TGTGCCAGCAGCTTAGGGGCAGGGGGCGACGAGCAGTACTTC
TRBV25-1	TRBJ1-1	-	few	CASSERGRMNTEAFF	TGTGCCAGCAGTGAACGGGGCAGGATGAACACTGAAGCTTTCTTT
TRBV20-1	TRBJ2-7	TRBD2	-	CSARLAGGAYEQYF	TGCAGTGCTAGACTAGCGGGGGGGGCCTACGAGCAGTACTTC
TRBV10-3	TRBJ1-4	-	-	CAISQDNEKLFF	TGTGCCATCAGTCAGGATAATGAAAAACTGTTTTTT
TRBV7-3	TRBJ1-5	-	-	CASSLTCQHF	TGTGCCAGCAGCTTAACTTGCCAGCATTTT
TRBV9	TRBJ1-6	-	few	CASSASPTLVDSPLHF	TGTGCCAGCAGCGCGTCCCCGACCCTGGTGGATTCACCCCTCCACTTT